The table lists the clone carrying this T cell receptor (beta chain) with many counts. The data derive from a study of CD8 T cells in ankylosing spondylitis. The CDR3 is 13 amino acids. V shed 2 bases and J shed 3 bases, with 8 bases lying between them. Germline values: CDR1 SEHNR, CDR2 FQNEAQ (reference sequence). Each CDR3 protein gets one entry after TCRdb re-called the 5' RACE reads with MiXCR. This table has hundreds of thousands of distinct CDR3 sequences, approximately 10% appearing once. This TCR was sampled from a male donor with ankylosing spondylitis or in good health (not recorded which). Sequencing was done on a sample of blood, either unsorted or a sorted T cell fraction (not recorded which). The gene calls are TRBV7-9 and TRBJ2-7; perhaps TRBD1 as D (6 bases). CDR3 in amino acids: CASSLQTGYEQYF. CDR3 nucleotides: TGTGCCAGCAGCTTACAGACAGGCTACGAGCAGTACTTC.